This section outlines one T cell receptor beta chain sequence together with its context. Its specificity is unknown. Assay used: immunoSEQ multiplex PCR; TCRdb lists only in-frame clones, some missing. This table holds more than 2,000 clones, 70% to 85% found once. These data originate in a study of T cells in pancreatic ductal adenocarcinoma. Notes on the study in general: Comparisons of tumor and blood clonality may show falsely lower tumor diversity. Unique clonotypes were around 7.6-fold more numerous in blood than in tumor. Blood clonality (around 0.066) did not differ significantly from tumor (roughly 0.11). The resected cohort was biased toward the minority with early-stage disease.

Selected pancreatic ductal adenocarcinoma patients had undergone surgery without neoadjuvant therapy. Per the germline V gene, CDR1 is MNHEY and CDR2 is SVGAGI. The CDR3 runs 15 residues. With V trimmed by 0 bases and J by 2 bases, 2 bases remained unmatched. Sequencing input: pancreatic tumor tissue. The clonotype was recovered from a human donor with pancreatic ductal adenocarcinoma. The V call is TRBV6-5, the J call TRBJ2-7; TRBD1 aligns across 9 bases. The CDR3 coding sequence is TGTGCCAGCAGTTACTCCGGGACAGGGCCCTACGAGCAGTACTTC. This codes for CASSYSGTGPYEQYF.